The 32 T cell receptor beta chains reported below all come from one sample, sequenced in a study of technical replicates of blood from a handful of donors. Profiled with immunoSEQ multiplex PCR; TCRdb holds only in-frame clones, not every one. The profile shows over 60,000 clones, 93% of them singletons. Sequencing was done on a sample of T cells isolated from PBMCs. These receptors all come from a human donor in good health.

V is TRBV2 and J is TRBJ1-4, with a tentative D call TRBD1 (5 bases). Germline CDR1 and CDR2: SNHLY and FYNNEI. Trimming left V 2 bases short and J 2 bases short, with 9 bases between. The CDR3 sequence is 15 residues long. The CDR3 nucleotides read TGTGCCAGCAGTGAAAGTAGACAGACTAATGAAAAACTGTTTTTT. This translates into CASSESRQTNEKLFF.

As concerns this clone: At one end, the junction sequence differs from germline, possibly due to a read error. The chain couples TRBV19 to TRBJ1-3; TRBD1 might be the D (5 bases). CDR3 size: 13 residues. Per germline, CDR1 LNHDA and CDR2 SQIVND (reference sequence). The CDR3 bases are TGTGCCAGTACTATAACAGGTGGAAACACCATATATTTT. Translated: CASTITGGNTIYF.

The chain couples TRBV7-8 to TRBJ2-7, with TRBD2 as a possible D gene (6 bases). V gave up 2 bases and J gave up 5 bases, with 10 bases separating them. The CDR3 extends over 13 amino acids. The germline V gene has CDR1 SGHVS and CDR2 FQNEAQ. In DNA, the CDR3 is TGTGCCAGCAGCTTATGGGCGGGGAACGAGCAGTACTTC. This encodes CASSLWAGNEQYF. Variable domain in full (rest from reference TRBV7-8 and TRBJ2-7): GAGVSQSPRYKVAKRGQDVALRCDPISGHVSLFWYQQALGQGPEFLTYFQNEAQLDKSGLPSDRFFAERPEGSVSTLKIQRTQQEDSAVYLCASSLWAGNEQYFGPGTRLTVT.

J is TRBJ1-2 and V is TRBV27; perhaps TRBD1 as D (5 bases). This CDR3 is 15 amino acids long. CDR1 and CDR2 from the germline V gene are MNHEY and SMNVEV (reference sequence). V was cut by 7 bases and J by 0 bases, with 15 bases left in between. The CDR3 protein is CASMGRALSNYGYTF. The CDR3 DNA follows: TGTGCCAGCATGGGCAGGGCTTTGTCTAACTATGGCTACACCTTC.

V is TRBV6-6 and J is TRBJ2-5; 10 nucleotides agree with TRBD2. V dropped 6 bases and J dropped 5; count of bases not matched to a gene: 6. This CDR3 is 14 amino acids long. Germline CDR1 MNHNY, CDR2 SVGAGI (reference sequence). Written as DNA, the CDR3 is TGTGCCAGCAGAAAAGCGGGGGGGGGTGAGACCCAGTACTTC. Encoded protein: CASRKAGGGETQYF.

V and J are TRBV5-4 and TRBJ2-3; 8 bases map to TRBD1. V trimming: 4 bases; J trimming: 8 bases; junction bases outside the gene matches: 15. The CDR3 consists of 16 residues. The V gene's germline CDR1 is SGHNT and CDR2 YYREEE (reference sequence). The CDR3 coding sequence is TGTGCCAGCAGCCCTCTCAGGACAGGGCCCGCCGGTACGCAGTATTTT. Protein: CASSPLRTGPAGTQYF.

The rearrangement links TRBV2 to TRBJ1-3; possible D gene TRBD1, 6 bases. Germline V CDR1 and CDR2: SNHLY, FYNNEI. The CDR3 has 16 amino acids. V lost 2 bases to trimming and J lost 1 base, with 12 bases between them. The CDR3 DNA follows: TGTGCCAGCAGTGAACTACAGGGAGGGTCTGGAAACACCATATATTTT. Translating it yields CASSELQGGSGNTIYF.

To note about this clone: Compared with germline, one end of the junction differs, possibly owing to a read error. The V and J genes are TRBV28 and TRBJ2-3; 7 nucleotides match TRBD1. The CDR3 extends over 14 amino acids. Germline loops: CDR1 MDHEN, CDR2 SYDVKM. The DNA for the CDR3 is TGTGCCAGTAGTTTCCAGGGGGGCACAGATACGCAGTATTTT. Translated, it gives CASSFQGGTDTQYF.

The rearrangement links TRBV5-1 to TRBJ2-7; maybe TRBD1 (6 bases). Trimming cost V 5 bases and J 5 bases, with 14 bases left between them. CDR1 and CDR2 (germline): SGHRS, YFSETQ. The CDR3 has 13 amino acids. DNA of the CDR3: TGCGCCAGCAGACGAAATCAGGGGAACGAGCAGTACTTC. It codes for CASRRNQGNEQYF.

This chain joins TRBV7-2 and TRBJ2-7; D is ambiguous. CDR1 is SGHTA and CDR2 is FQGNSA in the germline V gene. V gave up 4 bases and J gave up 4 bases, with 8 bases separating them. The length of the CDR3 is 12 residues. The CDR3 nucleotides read TGTGCCAGCAGCTCCACTCTATACGAGCAGTACTTC. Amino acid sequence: CASSSTLYEQYF.

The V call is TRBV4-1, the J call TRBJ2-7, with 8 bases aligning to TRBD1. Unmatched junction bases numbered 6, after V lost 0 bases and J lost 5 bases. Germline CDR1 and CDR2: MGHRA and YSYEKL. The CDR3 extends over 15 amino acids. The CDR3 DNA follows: TGCGCCAGCAGCCAAGATCGACAGGGGCGGAACGAGCAGTACTTC. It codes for CASSQDRQGRNEQYF.

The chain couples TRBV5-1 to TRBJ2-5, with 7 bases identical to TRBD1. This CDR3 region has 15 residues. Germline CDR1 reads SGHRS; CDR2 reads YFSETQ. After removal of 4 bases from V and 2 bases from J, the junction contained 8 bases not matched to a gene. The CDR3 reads CASSRDRAGQETQYF. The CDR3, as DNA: TGCGCCAGCAGCAGAGACAGGGCCGGTCAAGAGACCCAGTACTTC.

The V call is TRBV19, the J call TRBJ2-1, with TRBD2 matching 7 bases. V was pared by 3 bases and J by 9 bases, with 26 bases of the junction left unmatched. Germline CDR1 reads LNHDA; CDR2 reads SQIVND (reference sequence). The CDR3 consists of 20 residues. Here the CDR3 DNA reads TGTGCCAGTAGTATCCTTACCGCGACCGGGACTACTGGAGGGTTTAGTGAGCAGTTCTTC. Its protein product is CASSILTATGTTGGFSEQFF.

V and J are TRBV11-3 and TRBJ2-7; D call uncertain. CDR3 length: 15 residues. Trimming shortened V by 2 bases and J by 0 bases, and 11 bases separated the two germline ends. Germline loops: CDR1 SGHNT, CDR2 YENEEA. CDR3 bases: TGTGCCAGCAGCTTAAACAGCCTGAGCTCCTACGAGCAGTACTTC. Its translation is CASSLNSLSSYEQYF.

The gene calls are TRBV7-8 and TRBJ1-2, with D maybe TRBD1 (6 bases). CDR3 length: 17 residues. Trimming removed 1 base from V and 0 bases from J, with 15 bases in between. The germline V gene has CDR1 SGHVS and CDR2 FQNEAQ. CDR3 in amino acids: CASSLVGRGFTNYGYTF. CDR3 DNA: TGTGCCAGCAGCTTAGTTGGCAGGGGATTCACTAACTATGGCTACACCTTC.

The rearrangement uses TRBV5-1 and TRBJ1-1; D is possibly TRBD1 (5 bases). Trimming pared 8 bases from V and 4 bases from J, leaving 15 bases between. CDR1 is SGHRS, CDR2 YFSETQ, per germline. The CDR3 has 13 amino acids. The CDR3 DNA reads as TGCGCCAGTTCAGGGTCAAGTGGCACTGAAGCTTTCTTT. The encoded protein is CASSGSSGTEAFF.

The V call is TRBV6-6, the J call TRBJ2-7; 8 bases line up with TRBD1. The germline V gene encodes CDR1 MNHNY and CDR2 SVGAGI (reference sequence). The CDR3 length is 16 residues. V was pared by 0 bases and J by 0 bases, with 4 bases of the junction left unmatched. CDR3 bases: TGTGCCAGCAGTTACTCGAGGCAGGGGGCCTCCTACGAGCAGTACTTC. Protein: CASSYSRQGASYEQYF.

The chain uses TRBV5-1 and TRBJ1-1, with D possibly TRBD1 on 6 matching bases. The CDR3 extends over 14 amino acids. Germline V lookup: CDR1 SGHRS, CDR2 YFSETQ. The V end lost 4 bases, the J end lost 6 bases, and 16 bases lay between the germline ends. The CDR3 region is CASSPSRDTAEAFF. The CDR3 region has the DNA TGCGCCAGCAGCCCGTCCCGGGACACAGCTGAAGCTTTCTTT.

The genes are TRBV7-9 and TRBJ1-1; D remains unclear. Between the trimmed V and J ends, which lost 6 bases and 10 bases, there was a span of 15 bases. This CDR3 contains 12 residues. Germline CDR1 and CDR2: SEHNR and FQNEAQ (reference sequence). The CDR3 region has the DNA TGTGCCAGCAGATGGGGTCAAGGAGGAGCTTTCTTT. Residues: CASRWGQGGAFF.

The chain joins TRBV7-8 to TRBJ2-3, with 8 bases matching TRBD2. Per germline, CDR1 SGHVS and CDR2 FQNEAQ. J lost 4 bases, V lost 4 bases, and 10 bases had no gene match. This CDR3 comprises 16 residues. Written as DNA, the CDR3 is TGTGCCAGCAGCTGGAACGGGAGGGCCCTCGCAGATACGCAGTATTTT. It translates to CASSWNGRALADTQYF.

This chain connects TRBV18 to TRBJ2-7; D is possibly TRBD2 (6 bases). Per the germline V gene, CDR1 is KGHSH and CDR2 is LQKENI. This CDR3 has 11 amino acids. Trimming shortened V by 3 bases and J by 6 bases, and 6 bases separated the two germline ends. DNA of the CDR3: TGTGCCAGCTCACCGGGGGGCGAGCAGTACTTC. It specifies CASSPGGEQYF.

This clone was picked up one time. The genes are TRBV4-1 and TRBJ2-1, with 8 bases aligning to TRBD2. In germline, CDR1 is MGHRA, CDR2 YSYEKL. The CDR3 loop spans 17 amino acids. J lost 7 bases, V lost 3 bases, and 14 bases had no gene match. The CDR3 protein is CASSHGDGRGSENEQFF. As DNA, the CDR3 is TGCGCCAGCAGCCATGGAGACGGGAGGGGATCGGAAAATGAGCAGTTCTTC.

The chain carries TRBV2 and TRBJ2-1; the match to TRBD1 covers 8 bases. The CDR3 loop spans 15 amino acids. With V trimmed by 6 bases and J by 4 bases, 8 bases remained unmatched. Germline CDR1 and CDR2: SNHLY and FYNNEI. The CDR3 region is CASSYDRGAYNEQFF. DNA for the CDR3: TGTGCCAGCAGCTATGACAGGGGCGCTTACAATGAGCAGTTCTTC. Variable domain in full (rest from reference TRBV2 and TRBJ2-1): EPEVTQTPSHQVTQMGQEVILRCVPISNHLYFYWYRQILGQKVEFLVSFYNNEISEKSEIFDDQFSVERPDGSNFTLKIRSTKLEDSAMYFCASSYDRGAYNEQFFGPGTRLTVL.

The CDR3 DNA reads as TGCGCCAGCAGCCCTGTGGTGACTCGGTCGGGGGAGACCCAGTACTTC. It yields the protein CASSPVVTRSGETQYF. The gene calls are TRBV5-1 and TRBJ2-5; possibly TRBD2 for D (5 bases). V shed 4 bases and J shed 5 bases, with 21 bases lying between them. The CDR3 length is 16 residues. CDR1 SGHRS and CDR2 YFSETQ come from the germline V gene.

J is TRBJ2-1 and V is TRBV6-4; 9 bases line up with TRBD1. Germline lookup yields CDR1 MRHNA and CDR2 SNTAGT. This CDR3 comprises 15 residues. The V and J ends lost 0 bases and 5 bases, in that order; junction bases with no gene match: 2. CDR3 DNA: TGTGCCAGCAGTGACTCTAGGACAGGGGACAATGAGCAGTTCTTC. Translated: CASSDSRTGDNEQFF.

CDR3 DNA sequence: TGTGCCAGCAGTGGGACAGTTCGAGAGACCCAGTACTTC. It encodes CASSGTVRETQYF. The chain couples TRBV25-1 to TRBJ2-5, with D perhaps matching TRBD1 (6 bases). V shed 4 bases and J shed 4 bases, with 10 bases lying between them. Germline assignment: CDR1 MGHDK and CDR2 SYGVNS. The CDR3 has 13 amino acids.

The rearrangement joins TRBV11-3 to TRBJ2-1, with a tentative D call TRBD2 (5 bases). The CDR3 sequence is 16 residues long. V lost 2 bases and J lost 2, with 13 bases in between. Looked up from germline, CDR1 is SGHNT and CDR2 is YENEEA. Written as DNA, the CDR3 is TGTGCCAGCAGCTTATCCCCGGACTTTGCCTACAATGAGCAGTTCTTC. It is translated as CASSLSPDFAYNEQFF.

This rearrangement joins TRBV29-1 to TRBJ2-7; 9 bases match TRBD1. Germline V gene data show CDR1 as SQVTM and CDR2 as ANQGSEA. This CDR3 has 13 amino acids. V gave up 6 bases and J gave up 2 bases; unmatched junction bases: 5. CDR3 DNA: TGCAGCGTACCGGGACAGGGAACCTACGAGCAGTACTTC. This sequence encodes CSVPGQGTYEQYF.

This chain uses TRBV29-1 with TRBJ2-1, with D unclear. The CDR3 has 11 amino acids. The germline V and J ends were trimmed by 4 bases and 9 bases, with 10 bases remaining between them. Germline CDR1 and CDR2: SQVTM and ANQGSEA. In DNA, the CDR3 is TGCAGCGTTGCGAGGTCGGGTGAGCAGTTCTTC. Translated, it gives CSVARSGEQFF.

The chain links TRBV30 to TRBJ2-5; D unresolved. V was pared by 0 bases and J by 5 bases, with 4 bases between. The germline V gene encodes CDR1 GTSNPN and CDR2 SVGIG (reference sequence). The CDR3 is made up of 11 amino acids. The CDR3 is CAWSVRETQYF. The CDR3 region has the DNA TGTGCCTGGAGTGTACGGGAGACCCAGTACTTC.

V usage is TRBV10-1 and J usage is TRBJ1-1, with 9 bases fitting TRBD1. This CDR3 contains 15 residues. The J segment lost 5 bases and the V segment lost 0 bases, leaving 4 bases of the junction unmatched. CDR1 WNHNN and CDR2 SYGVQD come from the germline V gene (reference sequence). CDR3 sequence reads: CASSESRTGVTEAFF. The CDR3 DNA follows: TGCGCCAGCAGTGAGTCCCGGACAGGGGTGACTGAAGCTTTCTTT.

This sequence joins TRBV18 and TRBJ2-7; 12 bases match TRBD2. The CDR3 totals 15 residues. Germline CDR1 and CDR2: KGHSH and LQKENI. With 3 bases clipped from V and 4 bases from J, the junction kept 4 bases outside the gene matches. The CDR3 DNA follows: TGTGCCAGCTCACCCAAGACTAGCGGGGGTTACGAGCAGTACTTC. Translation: CASSPKTSGGYEQYF.